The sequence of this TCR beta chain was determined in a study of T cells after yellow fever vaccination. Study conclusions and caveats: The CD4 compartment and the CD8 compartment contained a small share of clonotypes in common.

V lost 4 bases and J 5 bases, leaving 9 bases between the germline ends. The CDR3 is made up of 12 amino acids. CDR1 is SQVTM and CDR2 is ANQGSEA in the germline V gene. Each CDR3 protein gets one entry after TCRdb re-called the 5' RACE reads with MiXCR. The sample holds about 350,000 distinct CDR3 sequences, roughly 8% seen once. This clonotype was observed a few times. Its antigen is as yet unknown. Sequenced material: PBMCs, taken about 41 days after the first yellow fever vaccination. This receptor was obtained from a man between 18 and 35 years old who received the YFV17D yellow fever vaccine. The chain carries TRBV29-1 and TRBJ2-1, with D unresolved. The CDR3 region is CSVGVTHNEQFF. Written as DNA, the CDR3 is TGCAGCGTTGGGGTCACCCACAATGAGCAGTTCTTC.